This T cell receptor (beta chain) was obtained from a study of molecular identifiers for immune sequencing clone quantification. The table lists this clonotype with many counts. The authors sorted naive CD8 T cells as CD8+CD4-CCR7+CD45RA+. Previously described methods and listed TCR primers produced bulk TCR libraries. One entry per CDR3 protein results from TCRdb running MiXCR on the PCR reads. This table holds roughly 10,000 distinct CDR3 sequences, approximately 20% found once. The sequenced sample was naive CD8+ T cells from blood, with Jurkat cell RNA spiked in. Regarding subset: FACS-sorted CD8+CD4-CCR7+CD45RA+ naive T cells. This receptor was identified in a human donor in good health. Some libraries in this study had Jurkat cell RNA spiked in.

CDR3 amino acids: CATRTGQGNQPQHF. As DNA, the CDR3 is TGTGCTACCCGGACAGGACAGGGGAACCAGCCCCAGCATTTT. The chain couples TRBV27 to TRBJ1-5, with 9 positions matching TRBD1. Germline CDR1 is MNHEY and CDR2 is SMNVEV (reference sequence). The CDR3 loop spans 14 amino acids.